These 10 T cell receptor beta chains came from one sample sequenced in a study of shared clonotypes between healthy human individuals. Method: immunoSEQ multiplex PCR; TCRdb's copy keeps in-frame clones and lacks some. The sample yields some 900,000 clones, over 60% seen once. The sample comprised memory CD4+ T cells sorted from blood. The subset is: CD45RA-negative fraction. These receptors all come from a man aged 18 to 35 in good health.

Regarding this clone: Other nucleotide sequences from this sample produce the same CDR3. The CDR3: CASSQPRRGNTEAFF. The DNA for the CDR3 is TGCGCCAGCAGCCAACCCAGGAGGGGGAACACTGAAGCTTTCTTT. The rearrangement joins TRBV4-1 to TRBJ1-1, with a possible D match to TRBD1 (5 bases). Trimming removed 2 bases at V and 1 base at J, with 11 bases between. CDR1 and CDR2 from the germline V gene are MGHRA and YSYEKL. CDR3 length: 15 residues.

The chain carries TRBV19 and TRBJ2-5; tentative D call: TRBD1 (5 bases). Germline V gene lookup returns CDR1 LNHDA and CDR2 SQIVND (reference sequence). Trimming left V 9 bases short and J 0 bases short, with 11 bases between. The CDR3 contains 13 residues. The CDR3 region is CASKDRYQETQYF. CDR3 coding DNA: TGTGCCAGCAAAGACAGATACCAAGAGACCCAGTACTTC.

The gene calls are TRBV7-2 and TRBJ2-4; 7 nucleotides align to TRBD1. The germline V gene encodes CDR1 SGHTA and CDR2 FQGNSA. Losses at the gene ends were 1 base for V and 0 bases for J; bases not matched to a gene: 3. This CDR3 has 16 residues. CDR3 sequence reads: CASSLGTGLAKNIQYF. The CDR3 bases are TGTGCCAGCAGCTTAGGGACAGGACTAGCCAAAAACATTCAGTACTTC.

The table lists this clone with a few counts. The chain combines TRBV2 with TRBJ2-7, with TRBD1 matching over 7 bases. This CDR3 is 16 amino acids long. Germline V CDR1 and CDR2: SNHLY, FYNNEI. The V gene end was trimmed by 5 bases and the J gene end by 0 bases; junction bases not matched to a gene: 10. CDR3 sequence (DNA): TGTGCCAGCAGTCTTAACAGGGGCCTAAGCTCCTACGAGCAGTACTTC. As protein: CASSLNRGLSSYEQYF. Using reference TRBV2 and TRBJ2-7 for the parts outside the CDR3, the full variable domain is EPEVTQTPSHQVTQMGQEVILRCVPISNHLYFYWYRQILGQKVEFLVSFYNNEISEKSEIFDDQFSVERPDGSNFTLKIRSTKLEDSAMYFCASSLNRGLSSYEQYFGPGTRLTVT.

This chain uses TRBV15 with TRBJ2-1; D remains ambiguous. V lost 0 bases and J lost 6, with 3 bases in between. Germline V gene lookup returns CDR1 LNHNV and CDR2 YYDKDF (reference sequence). The CDR3 runs to 12 residues. CDR3 sequence: CATSRDFNEQFF. For the CDR3, the DNA is TGTGCCACCAGCAGAGACTTCAATGAGCAGTTCTTC.

The V gene is TRBV10-3, the J gene TRBJ2-1; the D gene is possibly TRBD2 (6 bases). The V gene's germline CDR1 is ENHRY and CDR2 SYGVKD. With 7 bases removed from V and 6 bases from J, the gap between germline ends came to 19 bases. The CDR3 has 15 residues. CDR3: CAITPGSGLGNEQFF. CDR3 nucleotides: TGTGCCATCACCCCGGGTAGCGGTCTCGGCAATGAGCAGTTCTTC.

The rearrangement joins TRBV30 to TRBJ2-7; TRBD1 aligns across 11 bases. CDR1 and CDR2 from the germline V gene are GTSNPN and SVGIG (reference sequence). The trim removed 6 bases at V and 5 bases at J, leaving 6 bases unmatched. CDR3 length: 13 amino acids. The CDR3 DNA follows: TGTGCCTGTACCGGGACAGGGGGACACGAGCAGTACTTC. Its protein is CACTGTGGHEQYF.

The chain recombines TRBV7-8 with TRBJ1-2, with 9 bases fitting TRBD1. Germline trimming cut 0 bases from V and 6 bases from J; bases unmatched to any gene: 17. This CDR3 is 19 amino acids long. Germline values: CDR1 SGHVS, CDR2 FQNEAQ. This CDR3 reads CASSLAGQGDTMRYDGYTF. CDR3 sequence (DNA): TGTGCCAGCAGCTTAGCGGGACAGGGCGATACCATGCGATATGATGGCTACACCTTC.

The chain recombines TRBV7-2 with TRBJ2-7, with a tentative D call TRBD1 (5 bases). The germline gives CDR1 SGHTA, CDR2 FQGNSA. This CDR3 is built from 14 residues. Trimming took off 1 base at V and 2 bases at J, with 9 bases between the two ends. DNA of the CDR3: TGTGCCAGCAGCTTAGGCCGACAGACCTACGAGCAGTACTTC. Protein product: CASSLGRQTYEQYF.

V is TRBV10-3 and J is TRBJ1-1; 11 bases are a match to TRBD1. The length of the CDR3 is 17 residues. V shed 3 bases, J shed 4 bases, and the junction held 10 bases outside the gene matches. CDR1 ENHRY and CDR2 SYGVKD come from the germline V gene. The CDR3 nucleotides are TGTGCCATCAGTGAAGGGACAGGGGGTAGCGGAGGCACTGAAGCTTTCTTT. Translating it yields CAISEGTGGSGGTEAFF.